This T cell receptor (beta chain) was identified during a study of CD8 T cells in Susac syndrome. There are 12 residues in the CDR3. Germline V gene data show CDR1 as MNHEY and CDR2 as SVGAGI. Trimming cost V 5 bases and J 7 bases, with 9 bases left between them. Concerning this clonotype itself: Its target is unknown.

Sequencing of TCR beta was performed on blood CD8+ T cells and on blood CD4+ T cells. Healthy donors constituted the control group, matched for age and sex. Findings of the study overall: Acknowledgment was made by the study that its TCR sequencing and HLA analysis involved a relatively small number of individuals.

The RNA input was about 0.5 to 1 ug, and it was reverse transcribed with random hexamers. TCRdb analysed the immunoSEQ multiplex PCR reads with MiXCR anew, one entry per CDR3 protein. The table has more than 130,000 distinct CDR3 sequences, roughly 94% seen once. The sample consisted of CD8+ T cells from PBMCs. The chain uses TRBV6-5 and TRBJ2-1, with unresolved D. The TCR comes from a human donor in good health. The DNA of the CDR3 is TGTGCCAGCAGTGTCATAGGAAATGAGCAGTTCTTC. Amino acid sequence: CASSVIGNEQFF.